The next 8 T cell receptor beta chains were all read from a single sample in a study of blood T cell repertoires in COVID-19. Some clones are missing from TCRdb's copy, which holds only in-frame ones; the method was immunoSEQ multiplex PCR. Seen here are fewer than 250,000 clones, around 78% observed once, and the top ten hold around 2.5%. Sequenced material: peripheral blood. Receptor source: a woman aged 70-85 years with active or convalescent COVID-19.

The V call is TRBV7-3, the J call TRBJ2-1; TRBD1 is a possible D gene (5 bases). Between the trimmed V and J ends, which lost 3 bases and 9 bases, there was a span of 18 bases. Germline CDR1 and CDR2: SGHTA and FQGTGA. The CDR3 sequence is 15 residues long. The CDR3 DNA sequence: TGTGCCAGCAGCTTGCAGGGTCCCGCTAACAGTGAGCAGTTCTTC. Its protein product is CASSLQGPANSEQFF.

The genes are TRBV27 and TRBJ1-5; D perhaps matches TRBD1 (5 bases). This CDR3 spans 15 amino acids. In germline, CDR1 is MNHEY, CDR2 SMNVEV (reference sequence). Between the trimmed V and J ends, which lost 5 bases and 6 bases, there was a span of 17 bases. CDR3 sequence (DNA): TGTGCCAGCAGTCTCGCATATGGGGGAGGTCAGCCCCAGCATTTT. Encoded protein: CASSLAYGGGQPQHF.

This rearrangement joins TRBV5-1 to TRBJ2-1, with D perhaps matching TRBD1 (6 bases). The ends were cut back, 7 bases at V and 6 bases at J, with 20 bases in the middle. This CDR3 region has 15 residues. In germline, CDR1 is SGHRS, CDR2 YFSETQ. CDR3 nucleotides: TGCGCCAGCCGGACAGCCTTGGGTACAATCAATGAGCAGTTCTTC. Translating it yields CASRTALGTINEQFF.

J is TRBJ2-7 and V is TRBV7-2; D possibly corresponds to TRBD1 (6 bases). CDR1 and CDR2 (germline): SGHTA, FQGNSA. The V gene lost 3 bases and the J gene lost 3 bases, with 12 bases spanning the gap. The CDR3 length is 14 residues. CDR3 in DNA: TGTGCCAGCAGCTTTACAAGGACAGTCTACGAGCAGTACTTC. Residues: CASSFTRTVYEQYF.

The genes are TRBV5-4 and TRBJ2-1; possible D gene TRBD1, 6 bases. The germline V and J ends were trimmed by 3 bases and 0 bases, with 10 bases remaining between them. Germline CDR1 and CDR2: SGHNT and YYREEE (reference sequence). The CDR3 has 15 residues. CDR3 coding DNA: TGTGCCAGCAGCTGGGGGCTGAGCTCCTACAATGAGCAGTTCTTC. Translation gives CASSWGLSSYNEQFF.

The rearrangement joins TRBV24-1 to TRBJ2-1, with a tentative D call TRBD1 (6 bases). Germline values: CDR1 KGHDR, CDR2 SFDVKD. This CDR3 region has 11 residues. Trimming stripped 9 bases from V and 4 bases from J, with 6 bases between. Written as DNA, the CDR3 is TGTGCCACCGGACAGTACAATGAGCAGTTCTTC. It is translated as CATGQYNEQFF.

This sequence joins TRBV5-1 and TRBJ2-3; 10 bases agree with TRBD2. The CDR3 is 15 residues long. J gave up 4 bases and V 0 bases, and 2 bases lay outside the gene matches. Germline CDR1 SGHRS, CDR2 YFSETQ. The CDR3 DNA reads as TGCGCCAGCAGCTTGGCTAGCGGGGGAGCAGATACGCAGTATTTT. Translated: CASSLASGGADTQYF.

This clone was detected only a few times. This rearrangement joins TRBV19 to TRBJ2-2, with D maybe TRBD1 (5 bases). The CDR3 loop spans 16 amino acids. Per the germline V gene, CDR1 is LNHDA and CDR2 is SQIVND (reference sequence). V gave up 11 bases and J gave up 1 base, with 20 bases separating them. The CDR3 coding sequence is TGTGCCCGAGGACACAAGAAGGCTTTGAACACCGGGGAGCTGTTTTTT. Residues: CARGHKKALNTGELFF.